This is a list of T cell receptor beta chains from one sample in a study of T cell changes during pregnancy in multiple sclerosis. The repertoire was sequenced with immunoSEQ multiplex PCR; TCRdb's copy has only in-frame clones and lacks some. The sample includes roughly 88,000 clones, about 92% of them seen just once. Sequencing used peripheral blood, obtained in the first trimester of pregnancy. These receptors were obtained from a female donor with multiple sclerosis, enrolled in a pregnancy study. CDR3s include the opening cysteine and the closing phenylalanine or tryptophan. The order of the fields is clone size, D gene, J gene, CDR3 length, V gene, CDR3 protein, CDR3 DNA. The D gene is left open where the match is weak. Size values are once, few and many counts, or a class for expanded clones, and some rows have none.

NA TRBD1 TRBJ2-1 13 TRBV7-2 CASSRRQGNEQFF TGTGCCAGCAGCCGCAGACAGGGGAATGAGCAGTTCTTC
NA TRBD1 TRBJ1-5 14 TRBV30 CAWRGQGGDQPQHF TGTGCCTGGAGGGGACAGGGTGGGGATCAGCCCCAGCATTTT
NA NA TRBJ2-1 16 TRBV7-9 CASSSEAHRVNNEQFF TGTGCCAGCAGCTCCGAGGCCCACAGGGTCAACAATGAGCAGTTCTTC
NA TRBD1 TRBJ2-5 15 TRBV4-1 CASSQGQGTEETQYF TGCGCCAGCAGCCAAGGACAGGGAACAGAAGAGACCCAGTACTTC
NA TRBD1 TRBJ2-7 15 TRBV4-1 CASSQIRDRAYEQYF TGCGCCAGCAGCCAAATCCGGGACAGAGCCTACGAGCAGTACTTC
NA TRBD2 TRBJ2-7 16 TRBV19 CASRTAGAGGPYEQYF TGTGCCAGTAGAACAGCGGGGGCGGGAGGCCCCTACGAGCAGTACTTC
NA TRBD2 TRBJ2-5 16 TRBV13 CASSPGTSHNPETQYF TGTGCCAGCAGCCCTGGGACTAGCCACAACCCGGAGACCCAGTACTTC
once NA TRBJ1-2 16 TRBV7-9 CASSSGGVGGWGGYTF TGTGCCAGCAGCAGTGGAGGCGTGGGTGGGTGGGGAGGCTACACCTTC
NA NA TRBJ2-3 17 TRBV5-1 CASSLARTATSTDTQYF TGCGCCAGCAGCTTGGCCAGGACAGCCACTAGCACAGATACGCAGTATTTT
NA NA TRBJ1-1 13 TRBV29-1 CSVKAGSNTEAFF TGCAGCGTTAAGGCAGGGTCGAACACTGAAGCTTTCTTT
NA NA TRBJ1-1 12 TRBV6-1 CASRISAGGAFF TGTGCCAGCAGAATTAGTGCGGGCGGAGCTTTCTTT
NA NA TRBJ2-7 13 TRBV5-4 CASSLGYGYEQYF TGTGCCAGCAGCTTGGGCTATGGTTACGAGCAGTACTTC
NA NA TRBJ2-1 15 TRBV6-5 CASSPKSAPYNEQFF TGTGCCAGCAGCCCCAAGAGTGCCCCCTACAATGAGCAGTTCTTC
NA NA TRBJ2-7 13 TRBV15 CATRAHTHYEQYF TGTGCCACCAGGGCACACACCCACTACGAGCAGTACTTC
NA NA TRBJ2-2 13 TRBV7-9 CASSLTTTGELFF TGTGCCAGCAGCTTAACTACCACCGGGGAGCTGTTTTTT
NA TRBD1 TRBJ1-2 14 TRBV19 CACKRPGGKGGYTF TGTGCCTGTAAACGACCAGGGGGTAAAGGTGGCTACACCTTC
NA TRBD1 TRBJ1-1 16 TRBV5-1 CASSRDRGVWNTEAFF TGCGCCAGCAGCCGGGACAGGGGGGTTTGGAACACTGAAGCTTTCTTT
once TRBD2 TRBJ2-7 18 TRBV5-6 CASSLGPEREQNSYEQYF TGTGCCAGCAGCTTGGGTCCTGAGCGGGAGCAGAACTCCTACGAGCAGTACTTC
NA TRBD2 TRBJ2-7 15 TRBV5-1 CASSLELADSYEQYF TGCGCCAGCAGTCTAGAACTAGCGGACTCCTACGAGCAGTACTTC
NA NA TRBJ2-5 13 TRBV7-9 CASSEDSQETQYF TGTGCCAGCAGCGAGGACAGCCAAGAGACCCAGTACTTC
NA TRBD1 TRBJ2-7 13 TRBV19 CASSPTGFYEQYF TGTGCCAGTAGTCCGACAGGGTTCTACGAGCAGTACTTC
NA NA TRBJ2-7 15 TRBV11-1 CASDENREFTYEQYF TGTGCCAGCGACGAGAACAGGGAATTCACCTACGAGCAGTACTTC
NA TRBD1 TRBJ1-2 13 TRBV5-6 CASGQGVTHGYTF TGTGCCAGCGGGCAGGGGGTAACCCATGGCTACACCTTC
NA NA TRBJ1-5 17 TRBV1 CTSSQVDKQGTCQPQHF TGCACCAGCAGCCAAGTCGACAAACAGGGGACTTGTCAGCCCCAGCATTTT
once NA TRBJ2-2 13 TRBV7-8 CASSLAYTGELFF TGTGCCAGCAGCTTAGCCTACACCGGGGAGCTGTTTTTT
once NA TRBJ1-3 13 TRBV29-1 CSVGYGSGNTIYF TGCAGCGTTGGTTACGGCTCTGGAAACACCATATATTTT
NA TRBD1 TRBJ1-5 15 TRBV2 CASSSGTVSDQPQHF TGTGCCAGCAGTTCCGGGACAGTTAGTGATCAGCCCCAGCATTTT
NA TRBD1 TRBJ1-1 14 TRBV18 CASSPTGGVTEAFF TGTGCCAGCTCACCGACAGGGGGCGTCACTGAAGCTTTCTTT